This T cell receptor beta chain was identified during a study of shared T cell receptors in the human thymus (dated by TCRdb to about 2021). For the study in its entirety: The study examined how self-reactive, shared T-cell receptor alpha chains are generated in the human thymus.

Preparation of the library involved the immunoSEQ multiplex PCR assay. In TCRdb, the immuneACCESS table is reduced to in-frame sequences with V and J assigned. These tables do not hold every clone; where another copy was compared, an unresolved V gene accounts for under half, and the others remain unexplained. Present in this sample are 600,000 to 900,000 clones, approximately 85% of which were seen just once. The ten most abundant clones make up around 0.01% of the sample. As to this clone: Its antigen is still unknown. No per-base quality is available; no much larger clone lies one base away.

Relative to germline, V is missing 4 bases and J is missing 1 base, with 2 bases of the junction outside any gene match. The germline V gene specifies MDHEN as CDR1 and SYDVKM as CDR2. The cysteine opens and the phenylalanine closes a CDR3 of 15 amino acids. Only the CDR3 region is kept as DNA, spanning 45 bases read in frame from base 1. A further study also used this sample, focusing on human thymus T cells. Taken from the second paper: Immunologically healthy infants undergoing open corrective cardiac surgery for congenital heart defects in Finland were used as donors. The thymus tissue came from surgical resects taken out during corrective cardiac surgery. Biased V and J gene segment usage appeared to be present in both thymic and peripheral blood repertoires. The related research found that thymic TCR repertoires overlapped highly between unrelated individuals. TCR alpha and beta repertoires from fewer than ten infant thymus samples and four related peripheral blood samples were characterized in the study. The infant donors were roughly 7 to 244 days old, and the cohort included roughly six males and a couple of females. Thymocytes were released mechanically from tissue and stored at -70 °C as pellets of about 9-32 million cells. A QIAsymphony instrument was used to extract genomic DNA from frozen cell pellets. The immunoSEQ multiplex PCR assay was used to amplify the TCRB and TCRAD loci from a standardized quantity of quality-controlled genomic DNA. Amplicons spanned the V(D)J region at a length sufficient to cover the CDR3 and identify V and J genes. The commercial immunoSEQ service was used to sequence amplicons on an Illumina platform. Primer bias and sequencing errors were corrected using previously described methods, and TCRAD and TCRB definitions followed the IMGT database. Analysis of the repertoires was done with immunoSEQ Analyzer 3.0 and VDJTools and included basic statistics, V/J segment usage, diversity estimates, rarefaction and pairwise overlap. Diversity was estimated using the Chao1, ChaoE, Efron-Thisted, Shannon and inverse Simpson indices, and was also estimated on datasets down-sampled to the size of the smallest sample. Repertoire overlap was assessed by strict matching of CDR3 nucleotide sequence, V gene and J gene, and clustering was done by Jaccard-based multidimensional scaling. On average, thymus samples gave 750,000 to 950,000 unique TCRB clonotypes, whereas blood samples gave roughly 80,000.

Material for sequencing was thymocytes. This sequence was found in a girl under two years old with a congenital heart defect. Donor details come from another sample of the same person, matched by shared clones. The chain is encoded by TRBV28 joined to TRBJ2-2; 8 central nucleotides agree with TRBD1. The CDR3 reads as follows: CASSSGQGNTGELFF. Read as DNA, the sequence is TGTGCCAGCAGTTCAGGACAGGGGAACACCGGGGAGCTGTTTTTT.